The 25 T cell receptor beta chains below all came from one sample that was sequenced in a study of blood T cell repertoires in COVID-19 (dated by TCRdb to 2018 to 2020). To prepare the library, the immunoSEQ multiplex PCR assay was applied. Not all clones reach the TCRdb copy of this immuneACCESS table, which keeps in-frame sequences only. Checked studies attribute under half of the gap to unresolved V genes and leave the rest unexplained. A total of some 90,000 clones appear in this sample, 70% to 90% of them only once. Around 20% of the sample comes from the top ten. The sequencing sample was made of peripheral blood. These receptors were taken from a woman aged 55-70 years with COVID-19, enrolled during active disease.

Only one count was recorded for this clone. The chain employs TRBV5-1 and TRBJ1-4; the D gene is possibly TRBD1 (6 bases). The CDR3 totals 19 residues. Germline CDR1 reads SGHRS; CDR2 reads YFSETQ. Trimming took 1 base from V and 4 from J, leaving 23 bases between them. The DNA for the CDR3 is TGCGCCAGCAGCTTGAGCACATCTCCTTCGACAGGCCGTAATGAAAAACTGTTTTTT. This gives the protein CASSLSTSPSTGRNEKLFF.

This clone was found once. V is TRBV9 and J is TRBJ2-2; 8 bases align to TRBD2. Germline CDR1 and CDR2: SGDLS and YYNGEE. The CDR3 totals 16 residues. The junction had 10 bases not matched to a gene; V was cut back by 3 bases and J by 6 bases. CDR3 nucleotides: TGTGCCAGCAGCGCTGCCGGGAGGGGAATCCCCGGGGAGCTGTTTTTT. Translated: CASSAAGRGIPGELFF.

Details on this clone: The germline gene is not matched at one end of the junction; a read error may be the cause. The chain joins TRBV7-2 to TRBJ2-2; possible D gene TRBD2, 5 bases. This CDR3 has 14 amino acids. The germline gives CDR1 SGHTA, CDR2 FQGNSA. For the CDR3, the DNA is TGTGCCAGCAGCCGGGGTGGCAACATCGGGGAGCTGTTTTTT. Translating gives CASSRGGNIGELFF.

The rearrangement links TRBV6-5 to TRBJ1-1; 7 nucleotides align to TRBD1. Germline assignment: CDR1 MNHEY and CDR2 SVGAGI. This CDR3 comprises 12 residues. J gave up 5 bases and V 7 bases, and 4 bases lay outside the gene matches. The CDR3 spells CASKTGSTEAFF. Written as DNA, the CDR3 is TGTGCCAGCAAGACAGGGTCGACTGAAGCTTTCTTT.

A single count supports this clone. The rearrangement joins TRBV7-2 to TRBJ2-7, with 7 nucleotides matching TRBD2. The V gene end was trimmed by 5 bases and the J gene end by 6 bases; junction bases not matched to a gene: 10. Germline CDR1 and CDR2: SGHTA and FQGNSA. The CDR3 runs to 14 residues. The DNA of the CDR3 is TGTGCCAGCAGCGCCGGACTAGTAAGGGGCGAGCAGTACTTC. Its protein product is CASSAGLVRGEQYF.

The V and J genes are TRBV5-8 and TRBJ2-3; D remains ambiguous. The V gene's germline CDR1 is SGHTS and CDR2 YDEGEE. Trimming stripped 0 bases from V and 1 base from J, with 12 bases between. The CDR3 sequence is 16 residues long. For the CDR3, the DNA is TGTGCCAGCAGCTTGGGGGCCCAATGGGGCACAGATACGCAGTATTTT. Its translation: CASSLGAQWGTDTQYF. Supplemented by reference TRBV5-8 and TRBJ2-3, the full variable domain reads EAGVTQSPTHLIKTRGQQATLRCSPISGHTSVYWYQQALGLGLQFLLWYDEGEERNRGNFPPRFSGRQFPNYSSELNVNALELEDSALYLCASSLGAQWGTDTQYFGPGTRLTVL.

The V and J genes are TRBV6-2 or TRBV6-3 and TRBJ1-2; D gene unclear. Trimming removed 6 bases at V and 5 bases at J, with 13 bases between. The CDR3 is 13 amino acids. The V gene's germline CDR1 is MNHEY and CDR2 SVGEGT. CDR3 protein: CASSFGGRYGYTF. The CDR3 coding sequence is TGTGCCAGCAGCTTCGGAGGCCGATATGGCTACACCTTC.

J is TRBJ1-4 and V is TRBV7-2; no clear D. Germline CDR1 reads SGHTA; CDR2 reads FQGNSA. The CDR3 loop spans 14 amino acids. The V gene lost 3 bases and the J gene lost 3 bases, with 8 bases spanning the gap. The CDR3 loop is CASSLRGSNEKLFF. For the CDR3, the DNA is TGTGCCAGCAGCTTGCGAGGGTCTAATGAAAAACTGTTTTTT.

The DNA of the CDR3 is TGTGCCAGTAGTATAGGGCTCGGCGGCGAGCAGTACTTC. It yields the protein CASSIGLGGEQYF. The rearrangement uses TRBV19 and TRBJ2-7; D is uncertain. CDR1 is LNHDA, CDR2 SQIVND, per germline (reference sequence). The ends were cut back, 1 base at V and 6 bases at J, with 10 bases in the middle. CDR3 size: 13 residues. Variable domain in full (rest from reference TRBV19 and TRBJ2-7): DGGITQSPKYLFRKEGQNVTLSCEQNLNHDAMYWYRQDPGQGLRLIYYSQIVNDFQKGDIAEGYSVSREKKESFPLTVTSAQKNPTAFYLCASSIGLGGEQYFGPGTRLTVT.

The chain has TRBV27 and TRBJ2-1, with TRBD2 identical over 10 bases. Trimming removed 3 bases from V and 6 bases from J; junction bases left unmatched: 14. CDR1 is MNHEY, CDR2 SMNVEV, per germline (reference sequence). This CDR3 comprises 18 residues. CDR3 coding DNA: TGTGCCAGCAGTTTCCGACCCGCCCCGGGACTAGCGATCAATGAGCAGTTCTTC. The encoded protein is CASSFRPAPGLAINEQFF.

This clone appeared a few times. The CDR3 bases are TGTGCCAGCAGCTTAGGACTAGCGGGGCAAGAGACCCAGTACTTC. This encodes CASSLGLAGQETQYF. This sequence joins TRBV11-2 and TRBJ2-5, with 11 bases that match TRBD2. The ends lost 1 base at V and 2 bases at J; junction bases unmatched: 0. CDR1 and CDR2 from the germline V gene are SGHAT and FQNNGV. The CDR3 has 15 residues.

The V and J genes are TRBV19 and TRBJ2-2, with D perhaps TRBD2 (6 bases). The ends were cut back, 7 bases at V and 7 bases at J, with 16 bases in the middle. The CDR3 is made up of 14 amino acids. Germline CDR1 reads LNHDA; CDR2 reads SQIVND (reference sequence). CDR3 sequence (DNA): TGTGCCAGTATTTCCGGGGGTGTCAGCGGGGAGCTGTTTTTT. Translated, it gives CASISGGVSGELFF.

This chain joins TRBV19 and TRBJ1-5; tentatively, D is TRBD1 (6 bases). The CDR3 is made up of 15 amino acids. The V and J ends lost 10 bases and 1 base respectively, with 17 bases between them. The germline CDR1 and CDR2 sequences are LNHDA and SQIVND (reference sequence). The CDR3 region has the DNA TGTGCCACCCGAAGGGGGGGTACAAGCAATCAGCCCCAGCATTTT. It translates to CATRRGGTSNQPQHF.

The CDR3 bases are TGTGCCAGCTCACCAGGGAATAGCGGTTATGGCTACACCTTC. Translating it yields CASSPGNSGYGYTF. The chain recombines TRBV18 with TRBJ1-2; D call uncertain. The germline CDR1 and CDR2 sequences are KGHSH and LQKENI. This CDR3 has 14 amino acids. V dropped 2 bases and J dropped 5 bases, with 12 bases sitting between them.

The chain recombines TRBV7-2 with TRBJ2-5; 8 bases agree with TRBD2. From germline, CDR1 is SGHTA and CDR2 FQGNSA. Trimming cost V 3 bases and J 5 bases; bases outside gene matches: 11. The CDR3 has 16 amino acids. The CDR3, as DNA: TGTGCCAGCAGCTTCGTAGGTAGCGGGGCCCGGGAGACCCAGTACTTC. It is translated as CASSFVGSGARETQYF. The whole variable domain, filled in from reference TRBV7-2 and TRBJ2-5, reads GAGVSQSPSNKVTEKGKDVELRCDPISGHTALYWYRQSLGQGLEFLIYFQGNSAPDKSGLPSDRFSAERTGGSVSTLTIQRTQQEDSAVYLCASSFVGSGARETQYFGPGTRLLVL.

The chain joins TRBV15 to TRBJ1-6; D might be TRBD1 (5 bases). The V end was cut by 1 base, the J end by 0 bases, with 16 bases between. The germline V gene has CDR1 LNHNV and CDR2 YYDKDF (reference sequence). This CDR3 comprises 19 residues. CDR3 sequence: CATSRVWGGSGSYNSPLHF. The CDR3 bases are TGTGCCACCAGCAGAGTGTGGGGCGGCTCGGGCTCCTATAATTCACCCCTCCACTTT.

V is TRBV6-6 and J is TRBJ1-3, with unresolved D. Germline CDR1 MNHNY, CDR2 SVGAGI (reference sequence). The CDR3 length is 14 residues. Trimming pared 6 bases from V and 0 bases from J, leaving 9 bases between. CDR3 nucleotides: TGTGCCAGCAGGTTCACTAACTCTGGAAACACCATATATTTT. Its protein is CASRFTNSGNTIYF.

The genes are TRBV24-1 and TRBJ2-3; 10 bases align to TRBD2. From germline, CDR1 is KGHDR and CDR2 SFDVKD. Trimming took 4 bases from V and 1 from J; bases not matched to a gene: 4. The CDR3 loop spans 16 amino acids. CDR3 in DNA: TGTGCCACCAGTGAATGGACTAGCGGTGGCACAGATACGCAGTATTTT. This sequence encodes CATSEWTSGGTDTQYF.

The rearrangement links TRBV10-3 to TRBJ2-1, with 9 nucleotides matching TRBD2. CDR3 length equals 15 residues. V trimming: 3 bases; J trimming: 3 bases; junction bases outside the gene matches: 3. Germline values: CDR1 ENHRY, CDR2 SYGVKD. The CDR3 bases are TGTGCCATCAGTGAAAAGCGGGGGGTCTACAATGAGCAGTTCTTC. Translated: CAISEKRGVYNEQFF.

CDR3 DNA sequence: TGTGCCAGCAGCCAACATACTAGCGGGGCTTACAATGAGCAGTTCTTC. Translating gives CASSQHTSGAYNEQFF. V is TRBV3-1 (or the pseudogene TRBV3-2) and J is TRBJ2-1; 10 bases agree with TRBD2. This CDR3 spans 16 amino acids. Germline assignment: CDR1 LGHDT and CDR2 YNNKEL (reference sequence). V lost 2 bases to trimming and J lost 4 bases; unmatched junction nucleotides: 5.

This clone was counted a single time. This chain joins TRBV2 and TRBJ2-3; 8 positions agree with TRBD1. Germline lookup yields CDR1 SNHLY and CDR2 FYNNEI. J lost 5 bases, V lost 5 bases, and 12 bases had no gene match. The CDR3 sequence is 16 residues long. The CDR3 DNA follows: TGTGCCAGCAGTACCGGACAGGGCCCATCCGGAGATACGCAGTATTTT. Translated: CASSTGQGPSGDTQYF.

V and J are TRBV6-5 and TRBJ1-2; TRBD1 might be the D (6 bases). V was clipped by 5 bases and J by 2 bases, with 12 bases between them. The CDR3 runs 14 residues. Germline V gene sequence: CDR1 MNHEY, CDR2 SVGAGI. The CDR3, as DNA: TGTGCCAGCAGTAAGGGACACGACAACTATGGCTACACCTTC. Protein: CASSKGHDNYGYTF.

J is TRBJ2-7 and V is TRBV24-1, with a tentative D call TRBD2 (5 bases). CDR3 size: 12 residues. CDR1 is KGHDR, CDR2 SFDVKD, per germline. V dropped 3 bases and J dropped 6 bases, with 8 bases sitting between them. The CDR3 DNA reads as TGTGCCACCAGTGATCTCCGGGGCGAGCAGTACTTC. Protein sequence: CATSDLRGEQYF.

The chain couples TRBV3-1 (or the pseudogene TRBV3-2) to TRBJ2-7; TRBD1 agrees at 8 bases. There are 15 residues in the CDR3. Germline V gene sequence: CDR1 LGHDT, CDR2 YNNKEL (reference sequence). V dropped 0 bases and J dropped 4; count of bases not matched to a gene: 5. The CDR3 DNA reads TGTGCCAGCAGCCAAGATCGCAGGGGGCTATACGAGCAGTACTTC. Residues: CASSQDRRGLYEQYF.

The V call is TRBV11-2, the J call TRBJ2-3; the match to TRBD2 covers 7 bases. The CDR3 consists of 16 residues. The V gene's germline CDR1 is SGHAT and CDR2 FQNNGV. J was trimmed by 0 bases and V by 5 bases; bases with no gene match: 8. For the CDR3, the DNA is TGTGCCAGCAGCCGTCTATCTAGCGGCAGCACAGATACGCAGTATTTT. It is translated as CASSRLSSGSTDTQYF.